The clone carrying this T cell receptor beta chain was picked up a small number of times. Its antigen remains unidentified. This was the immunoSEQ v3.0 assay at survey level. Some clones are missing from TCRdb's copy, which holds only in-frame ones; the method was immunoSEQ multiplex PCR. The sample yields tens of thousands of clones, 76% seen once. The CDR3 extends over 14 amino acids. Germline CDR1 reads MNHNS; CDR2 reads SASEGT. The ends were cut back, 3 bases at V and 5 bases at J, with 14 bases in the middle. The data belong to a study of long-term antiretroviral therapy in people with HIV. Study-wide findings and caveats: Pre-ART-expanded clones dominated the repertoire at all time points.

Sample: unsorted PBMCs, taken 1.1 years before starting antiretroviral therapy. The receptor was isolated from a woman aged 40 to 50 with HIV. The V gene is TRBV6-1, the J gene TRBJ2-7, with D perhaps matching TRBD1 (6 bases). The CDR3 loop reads CASSEQGMRNEQYF. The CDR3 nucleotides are TGTGCCAGCAGTGAGCAGGGGATGAGAAACGAGCAGTACTTC.